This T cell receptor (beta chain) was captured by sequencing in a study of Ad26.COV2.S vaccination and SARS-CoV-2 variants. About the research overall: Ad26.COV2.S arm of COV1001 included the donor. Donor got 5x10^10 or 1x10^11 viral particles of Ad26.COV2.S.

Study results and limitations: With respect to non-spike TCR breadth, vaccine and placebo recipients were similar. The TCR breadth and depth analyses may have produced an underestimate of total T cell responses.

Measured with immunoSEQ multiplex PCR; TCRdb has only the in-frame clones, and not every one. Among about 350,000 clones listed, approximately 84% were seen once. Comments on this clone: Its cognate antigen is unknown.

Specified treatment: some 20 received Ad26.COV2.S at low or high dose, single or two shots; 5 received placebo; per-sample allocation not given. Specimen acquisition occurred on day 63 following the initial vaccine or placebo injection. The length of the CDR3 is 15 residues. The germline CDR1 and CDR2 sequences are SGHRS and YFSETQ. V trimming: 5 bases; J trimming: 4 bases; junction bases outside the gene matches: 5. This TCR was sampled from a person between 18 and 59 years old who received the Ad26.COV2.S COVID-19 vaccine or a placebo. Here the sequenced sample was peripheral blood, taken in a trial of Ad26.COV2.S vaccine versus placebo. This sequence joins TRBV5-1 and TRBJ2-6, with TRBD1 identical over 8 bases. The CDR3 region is CASSRQGAGANVLTF. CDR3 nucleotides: TGCGCCAGCAGTCGGCAGGGGGCCGGGGCCAACGTCCTGACTTTC. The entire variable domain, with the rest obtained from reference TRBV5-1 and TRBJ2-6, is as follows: KAGVTQTPRYLIKTRGQQVTLSCSPISGHRSVSWYQQTPGQGLQFLFEYFSETQRNKGNFPGRFSGRQFSNSRSEMNVSTLELGDSALYLCASSRQGAGANVLTFGAGSRLTVL.